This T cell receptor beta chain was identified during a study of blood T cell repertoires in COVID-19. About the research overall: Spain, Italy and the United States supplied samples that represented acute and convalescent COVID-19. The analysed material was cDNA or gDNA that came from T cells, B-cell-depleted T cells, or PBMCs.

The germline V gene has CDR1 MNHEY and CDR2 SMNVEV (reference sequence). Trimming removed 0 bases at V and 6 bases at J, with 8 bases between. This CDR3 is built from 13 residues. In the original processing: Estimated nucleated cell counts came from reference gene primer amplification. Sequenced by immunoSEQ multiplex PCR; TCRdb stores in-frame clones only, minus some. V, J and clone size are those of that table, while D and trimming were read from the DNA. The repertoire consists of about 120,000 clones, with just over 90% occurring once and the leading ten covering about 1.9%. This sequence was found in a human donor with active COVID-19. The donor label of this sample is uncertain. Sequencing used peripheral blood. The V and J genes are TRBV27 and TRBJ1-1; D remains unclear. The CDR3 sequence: CASSLSWAAEAFF. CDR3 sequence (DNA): TGTGCCAGCAGTTTATCGTGGGCAGCTGAAGCTTTCTTT.